These 21 T cell receptor beta chains were sequenced from one sample in a study of identical twins. A single record per CDR3 protein comes from TCRdb applying MiXCR to the 5' RACE reads. The sample lists around 490,000 distinct CDR3 sequences; approximately 15% were seen once. The data also belong to a second study, concerning yellow fever vaccine responses in identical twins.

Input material: CD4+ T cells sorted from blood. These receptors originate from a woman aged 18-29 years in good health.

This clonotype was seen a few times. The chain couples TRBV12-3 or TRBV12-4 to TRBJ2-7; D gene uncertain. V was clipped by 4 bases and J by 2 bases, with 9 bases between them. This CDR3 region has 13 residues. CDR3 loop: CASSYLQTYEQYF. CDR3 DNA sequence: TGTGCCAGCAGTTATTTACAGACCTACGAGCAGTACTTC.

This clonotype was counted a few times. The rearrangement joins TRBV28 to TRBJ1-5, with 7 bases identical to TRBD1. Germline lookup yields CDR1 MDHEN and CDR2 SYDVKM. V lost 5 bases, J lost 11 bases, and 9 bases stayed unmatched. This CDR3 spans 13 amino acids. For the CDR3, the DNA is TGTGCCAGCAGTAATAGGAAGGGGGCGGCCCAGCATTTT. Amino acid sequence: CASSNRKGAAQHF.

This clonotype was picked up a small number of times. An end of the junction differs from the germline gene, which may be a read error. The V and J genes are TRBV20-1 and TRBJ2-2; TRBD1 might be the D (5 bases). The CDR3 covers 17 residues. Germline CDR1 DFQATT, CDR2 SNEGSKA (reference sequence). The CDR3 DNA sequence: TGCTGTGCTAGAGATTCATCTCTTGGGGCAGTCACCGGGGAGCTGTTTTTT. As protein: CCARDSSLGAVTGELFF.

This clonotype was counted many times. The chain recombines TRBV27 with TRBJ2-5, with no clear D. Germline V lookup: CDR1 MNHEY, CDR2 SMNVEV (reference sequence). The CDR3 extends over 11 amino acids. Trimming cost V 10 bases and J 5 bases, with 11 bases left between them. CDR3 DNA: TGTGCCACTAACCGTGGGGAGACCCAGTACTTC. It codes for CATNRGETQYF.

This chain joins TRBV19 and TRBJ2-7, with a tentative D call TRBD2 (6 bases). The CDR3 spans 15 residues. In germline, CDR1 is LNHDA, CDR2 SQIVND (reference sequence). V lost 2 bases and J 0 bases, leaving 11 bases between the germline ends. The CDR3 DNA reads TGTGCCAGTAGTATATGGGGCGGGGCCTCCTACGAGCAGTACTTC. This codes for CASSIWGGASYEQYF.

The table lists this clonotype with a few counts. The V and J genes are TRBV28 and TRBJ2-7; D gene ambiguous. Germline V gene sequence: CDR1 MDHEN, CDR2 SYDVKM. The V gene lost 5 bases and the J gene lost 9 bases, with 5 bases spanning the gap. This CDR3 has 9 amino acids. CDR3 DNA sequence: TGTGCCAGCAGTCCACCGCAGTACTTC. It codes for CASSPPQYF.

This clonotype was seen a handful of times. The J gene is TRBJ2-7, the V gene TRBV3-1; 11 bases fit TRBD1. V lost 0 bases to trimming and J lost 3 bases; unmatched junction nucleotides: 4. The CDR3 length is 16 residues. Germline lookup yields CDR1 LGHDT and CDR2 YNNKEL (reference sequence). In DNA, the CDR3 is TGTGCCAGCAGCCAAGAAGGGACAGGGGGAGGCTACGAGCAGTACTTC. Protein sequence: CASSQEGTGGGYEQYF.

The V gene is TRBV6-6, the J gene TRBJ2-5; D gene unclear. In germline, CDR1 is MNHNY, CDR2 SVGAGI (reference sequence). V lost 0 bases, J lost 5 bases, and 7 bases lay in between. The CDR3 runs 13 residues. The CDR3 loop reads CASSYSSLETQYF. The CDR3, as DNA: TGTGCCAGCAGTTACTCGAGTCTTGAGACCCAGTACTTC.

The chain employs TRBV2 and TRBJ1-2; D unclear. Trimming took off 6 bases at V and 4 bases at J, with 15 bases between the two ends. The CDR3 contains 14 residues. Germline values: CDR1 SNHLY, CDR2 FYNNEI. In DNA, the CDR3 is TGTGCCAGCAGCGGCGTCGACACGATCTATGGCTACACCTTC. This translates into CASSGVDTIYGYTF.

The rearrangement links TRBV20-1 to TRBJ2-1, with no clear D. V gave up 3 bases and J gave up 7 bases, with 19 bases separating them. The V gene's germline CDR1 is DFQATT and CDR2 SNEGSKA (reference sequence). CDR3 length equals 15 residues. CDR3 sequence reads: CSASPRPLASNEQFF. The CDR3 nucleotides are TGCAGTGCTAGCCCAAGGCCCCTCGCATCTAATGAGCAGTTCTTC.

This clonotype was observed many times. The rearrangement joins TRBV12-3 or TRBV12-4 to TRBJ1-1, with TRBD1 as a possible D gene (6 bases). The CDR3 runs 14 residues. The ends were cut back, 5 bases at V and 0 bases at J, with 10 bases in the middle. The CDR3 DNA sequence: TGTGCCAGCAGTAGAGGACAGTTGAACACTGAAGCTTTCTTT. Amino acids: CASSRGQLNTEAFF.

This clonotype was counted between two and nine times. The chain couples TRBV3-1 to TRBJ2-7; D is unclear. The CDR3 consists of 13 residues. Germline V gene data show CDR1 as LGHDT and CDR2 as YNNKEL (reference sequence). Trimming took off 2 bases at V and 3 bases at J, with 8 bases between the two ends. CDR3 loop: CASSQRGLYEQYF. CDR3 in DNA: TGTGCCAGCAGCCAAAGAGGCCTCTACGAGCAGTACTTC.

The chain uses TRBV20-1 and TRBJ2-7, with TRBD2 as a possible D gene (7 bases). V shed 5 bases and J shed 6 bases, with 20 bases lying between them. CDR3 length: 14 amino acids. CDR1 DFQATT and CDR2 SNEGSKA come from the germline V gene (reference sequence). The CDR3 DNA is TGCAGTGCTTTCGTGGGGGGGCGCCCACCCGAGCAGTACTTC. Its translation is CSAFVGGRPPEQYF.

This clonotype has only a few counts. The chain employs TRBV6-2 or TRBV6-3 and TRBJ2-6; D may be TRBD2 (5 bases). V was trimmed by 6 bases and J by 2 bases, leaving 11 bases between them. Germline CDR1 MNHEY, CDR2 SVGEGT. CDR3 size: 15 residues. The CDR3 sequence is CASRTLGAGANVLTF. CDR3 coding DNA: TGTGCCAGCAGAACTCTGGGAGCTGGGGCCAACGTCCTGACTTTC.

The chain has TRBV7-2 and TRBJ2-7; 8 bases line up with TRBD1. The CDR3 is 17 amino acids. Germline trimming cut 5 bases from V and 2 bases from J; bases unmatched to any gene: 14. Germline CDR1 is SGHTA and CDR2 is FQGNSA. This CDR3 reads CASSHGTGYSTAYEQYF. CDR3 coding DNA: TGTGCCAGCAGCCACGGGACAGGCTACTCCACCGCCTACGAGCAGTACTTC.

The chain links TRBV20-1 to TRBJ1-6, with TRBD1 as a possible D gene (5 bases). The V end lost 6 bases, the J end lost 10 bases, and 13 bases lay between the germline ends. Germline values: CDR1 DFQATT, CDR2 SNEGSKA (reference sequence). The CDR3 consists of 12 residues. The CDR3 coding sequence is TGCAGTGCAAGGAAAGGGGACTCACCCCTCCACTTT. Translation gives CSARKGDSPLHF.

This clonotype occurred a few times. The gene calls are TRBV10-1 and TRBJ2-2; D gene unclear. CDR1 is WNHNN, CDR2 SYGVQD, per germline (reference sequence). Trimming removed 0 bases at V and 5 bases at J, with 4 bases between. The CDR3 consists of 13 residues. The DNA of the CDR3 is TGCGCCAGCAGTGAGTCACTTACCGGGGAGCTGTTTTTT. As protein: CASSESLTGELFF.

In its sample, this clonotype was seen many times. One junction end disagrees with the germline gene, perhaps due to a read error. This rearrangement joins TRBV7-7 to TRBJ2-5; 7 bases are a match to TRBD1. Germline loops: CDR1 SSHAT, CDR2 FNYEAQ (reference sequence). The CDR3 covers 14 residues. The CDR3 sequence: CASSLRDSQETQYF. CDR3 coding DNA: TGTGCTAGCAGCTTACGGGACAGCCAAGAGACCCAGTACTTC. The full variable domain, rest sourced from reference TRBV7-7 and TRBJ2-5, is GAGVSQSPRYKVTKRGQDVTLRCDPISSHATLYWYQQALGQGPEFLTYFNYEAQPDKSGLPSDRFSAERPEGSISTLTIQRTEQRDSAMYRCASSLRDSQETQYFGPGTRLLVL.

V is TRBV25-1 and J is TRBJ2-6; D call uncertain. The V end was cut by 1 base, the J end by 0 bases, with 10 bases between. CDR3 size: 17 residues. Germline values: CDR1 MGHDK, CDR2 SYGVNS. CDR3: CASSELGKHSGANVLTF. CDR3 in DNA: TGTGCCAGCAGTGAATTAGGCAAACACTCTGGGGCCAACGTCCTGACTTTC.

On this clonotype itself: The junction departs from germline at one end; a sequencing error may be responsible. The CDR3 region is CASSSPLQGVGTGELFF. DNA of the CDR3: TGTGCTAGCAGCTCACCTCTACAGGGGGTCGGTACCGGGGAGCTGTTTTTT. The chain joins TRBV7-7 to TRBJ2-2; 8 bases are shared with TRBD1. This CDR3 is 17 amino acids long. Germline V gene lookup returns CDR1 SSHAT and CDR2 FNYEAQ (reference sequence).

The chain couples TRBV5-6 to TRBJ2-6, with 8 bases matching TRBD1. The junction had 18 bases not matched to a gene; V was cut back by 4 bases and J by 0 bases. Germline-derived CDR1 and CDR2 are SGHDT and YYEEEE. The CDR3 extends over 21 amino acids. The CDR3 nucleotides are TGTGCCAGCAGCGCTACCCTCAGGGGGCGCTCCGGGATCTCTGGGGCCAACGTCCTGACTTTC. It specifies CASSATLRGRSGISGANVLTF.